In this sample, the clone carrying this T cell receptor (beta chain) turned up a few times. Antigen: not known. A second PCR, run for roughly 7 to 11 cycles, used a sample-barcoded 5' primer plus a J-beta primer mix. A template-switch adaptor containing 12 random nucleotides labeled each cDNA molecule. Using its own MiXCR run on the 5' RACE reads, TCRdb lists one record per CDR3 protein. The sample has hundreds of thousands of distinct CDR3 sequences, approximately 30% seen once. Germline V gene sequence: CDR1 DFQATT, CDR2 SNEGSKA (reference sequence). V was shortened by 0 bases and J by 0 bases, with 11 bases between the two germline ends. CDR3 length: 16 amino acids. These data originate in a study of blood T cells in healthy people across ages. Findings and caveats of the study: Estimates drawn from one million T cells were deemed to understate diversity. There were more naive CD4+ cells and higher diversity in long-lived donors than in aged donors. TCR beta diversity, measured per million T cells, fell in a roughly linear way with age.

Sequenced: blood. The receptor's source is a woman aged 80 or over in good health. The chain carries TRBV20-1 and TRBJ1-4; the D gene is possibly TRBD1 (5 bases). Written as DNA, the CDR3 is TGCAGTGCTAGAGACACAAGGGGAGCAACTAATGAAAAACTGTTTTTT. Protein sequence: CSARDTRGATNEKLFF.